This T cell receptor beta chain was profiled in a study of blood T cell repertoires in COVID-19. Overall study context: PBMCs, B-cell-depleted T cells, or T cells provided the cDNA or gDNA that made up the material.

Individuals drawn from 20 to 30 US areas were about 18 to 100 years old. From germline, CDR1 is SGHRS and CDR2 YFSETQ. After removal of 0 bases from V and 1 base from J, the junction contained 5 bases not matched to a gene. The CDR3 length is 16 residues. Assay used: immunoSEQ multiplex PCR; TCRdb lists only in-frame clones, some missing. The table records some 400,000 clones, 80% to 90% of them present only once. The chain is built from TRBV5-1 and TRBJ1-1; 8 bases map to TRBD1. Material for sequencing was PBMCs or T cells enriched from blood (not recorded which). The sequence derives from a man younger than 45 who had recovered from COVID-19. The CDR3 protein is CASSLVTGEPNTEAFF. CDR3 nucleotides: TGCGCCAGCAGCTTGGTGACAGGGGAACCGAACACTGAAGCTTTCTTT.